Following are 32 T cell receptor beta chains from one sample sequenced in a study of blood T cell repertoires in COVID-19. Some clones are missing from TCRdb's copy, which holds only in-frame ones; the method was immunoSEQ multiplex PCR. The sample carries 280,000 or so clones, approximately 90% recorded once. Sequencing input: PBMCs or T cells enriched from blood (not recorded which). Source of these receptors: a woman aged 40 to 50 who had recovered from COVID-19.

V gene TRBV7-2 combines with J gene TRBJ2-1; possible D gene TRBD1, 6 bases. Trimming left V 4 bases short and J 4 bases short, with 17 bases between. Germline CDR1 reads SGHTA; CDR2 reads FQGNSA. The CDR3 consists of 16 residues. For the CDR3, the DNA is TGTGCCAGCAGCTCTAACACAGGGACACCATACAATGAGCAGTTCTTC. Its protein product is CASSSNTGTPYNEQFF.

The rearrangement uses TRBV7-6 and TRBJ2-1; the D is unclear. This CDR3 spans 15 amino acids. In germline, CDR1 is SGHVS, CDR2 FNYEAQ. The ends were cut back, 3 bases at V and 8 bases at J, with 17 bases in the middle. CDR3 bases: TGTGCCAGCAGCTTGATCAGGCCTCCTCAGGATGAGCAGTTCTTC. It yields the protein CASSLIRPPQDEQFF.

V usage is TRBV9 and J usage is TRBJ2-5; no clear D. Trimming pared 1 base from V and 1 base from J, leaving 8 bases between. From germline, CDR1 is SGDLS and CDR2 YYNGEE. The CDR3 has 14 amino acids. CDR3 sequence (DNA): TGTGCCAGCAGCGTATCAGAGGCCCAAGAGACCCAGTACTTC. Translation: CASSVSEAQETQYF.

This CDR3 is CASSDRGGTGGYEQYF. In DNA, the CDR3 is TGTGCCAGCAGCGATAGAGGGGGAACGGGGGGTTACGAGCAGTACTTC. J is TRBJ2-7 and V is TRBV28; perhaps TRBD2 as D (7 bases). The CDR3 length is 16 residues. The germline V gene encodes CDR1 MDHEN and CDR2 SYDVKM. V lost 6 bases, J lost 4 bases, and 22 bases lay in between.

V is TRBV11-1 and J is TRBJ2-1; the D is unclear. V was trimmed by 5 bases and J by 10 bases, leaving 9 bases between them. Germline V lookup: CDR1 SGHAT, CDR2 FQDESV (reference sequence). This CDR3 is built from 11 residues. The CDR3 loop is CASSQAGEQFF. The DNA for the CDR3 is TGTGCCAGCAGCCAAGCAGGCGAGCAGTTCTTC.

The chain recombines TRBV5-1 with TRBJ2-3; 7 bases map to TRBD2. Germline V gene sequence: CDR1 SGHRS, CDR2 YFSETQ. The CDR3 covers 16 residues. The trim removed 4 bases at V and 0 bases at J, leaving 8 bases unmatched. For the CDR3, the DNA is TGCGCCAGCAGCCGGGGGAGCGGGGCTAGCACAGATACGCAGTATTTT. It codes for CASSRGSGASTDTQYF.

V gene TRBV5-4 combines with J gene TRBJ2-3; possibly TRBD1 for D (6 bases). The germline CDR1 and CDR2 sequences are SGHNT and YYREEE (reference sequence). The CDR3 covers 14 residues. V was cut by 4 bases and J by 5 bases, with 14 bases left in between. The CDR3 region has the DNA TGTGCCAGCAGCCGGGGTCAGGGGAGAGATACGCAGTATTTT. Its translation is CASSRGQGRDTQYF. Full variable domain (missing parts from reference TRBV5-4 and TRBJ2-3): ETGVTQSPTHLIKTRGQQVTLRCSSQSGHNTVSWYQQALGQGPQFIFQYYREEENGRGNFPPRFSGLQFPNYSSELNVNALELDDSALYLCASSRGQGRDTQYFGPGTRLTVL.

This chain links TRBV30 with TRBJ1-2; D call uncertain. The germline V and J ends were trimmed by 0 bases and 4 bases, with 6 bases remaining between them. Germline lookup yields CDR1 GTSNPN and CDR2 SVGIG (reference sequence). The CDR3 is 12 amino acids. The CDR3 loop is CAWSVPSYGYTF. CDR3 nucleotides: TGTGCCTGGAGTGTTCCCTCCTATGGCTACACCTTC.

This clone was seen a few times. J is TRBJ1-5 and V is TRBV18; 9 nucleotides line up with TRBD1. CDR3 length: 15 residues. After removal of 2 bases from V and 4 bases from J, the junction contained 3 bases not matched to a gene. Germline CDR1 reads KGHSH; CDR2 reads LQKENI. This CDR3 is CASSPGTGKNQPQHF. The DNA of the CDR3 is TGTGCCAGCTCACCAGGGACAGGGAAAAATCAGCCCCAGCATTTT.

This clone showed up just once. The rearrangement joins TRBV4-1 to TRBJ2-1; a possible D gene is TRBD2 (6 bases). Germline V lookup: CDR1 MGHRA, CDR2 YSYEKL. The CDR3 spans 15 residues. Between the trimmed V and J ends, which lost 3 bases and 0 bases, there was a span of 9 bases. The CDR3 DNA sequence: TGCGCCAGCAGCCAGGCGGGATTCTCCTACAATGAGCAGTTCTTC. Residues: CASSQAGFSYNEQFF.

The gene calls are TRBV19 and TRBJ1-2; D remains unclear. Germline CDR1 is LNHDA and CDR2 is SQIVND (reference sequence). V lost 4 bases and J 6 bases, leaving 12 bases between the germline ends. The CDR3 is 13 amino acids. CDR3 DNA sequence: TGTGCCAGTAGTACCCGGACGGGAGATGGCTACACCTTC. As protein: CASSTRTGDGYTF.

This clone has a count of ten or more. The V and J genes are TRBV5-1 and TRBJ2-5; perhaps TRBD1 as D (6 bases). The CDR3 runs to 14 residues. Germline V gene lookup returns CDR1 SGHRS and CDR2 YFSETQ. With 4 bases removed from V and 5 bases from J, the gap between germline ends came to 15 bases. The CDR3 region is CASSDHRDGETQYF. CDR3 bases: TGCGCCAGCAGCGACCACAGGGACGGGGAGACCCAGTACTTC. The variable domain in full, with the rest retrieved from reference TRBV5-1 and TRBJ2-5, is KAGVTQTPRYLIKTRGQQVTLSCSPISGHRSVSWYQQTPGQGLQFLFEYFSETQRNKGNFPGRFSGRQFSNSRSEMNVSTLELGDSALYLCASSDHRDGETQYFGPGTRLLVL.

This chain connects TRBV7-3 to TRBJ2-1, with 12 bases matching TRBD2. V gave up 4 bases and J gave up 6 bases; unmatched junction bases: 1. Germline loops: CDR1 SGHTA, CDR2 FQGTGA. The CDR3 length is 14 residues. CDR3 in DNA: TGTGCCAGCAGCTGGACTAGCGGGGTCAATGAGCAGTTCTTC. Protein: CASSWTSGVNEQFF.

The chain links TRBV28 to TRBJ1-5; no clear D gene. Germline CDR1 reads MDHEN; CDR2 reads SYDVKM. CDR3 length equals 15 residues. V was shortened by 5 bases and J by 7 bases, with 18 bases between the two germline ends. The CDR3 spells CASSPPDWRSQPQHF. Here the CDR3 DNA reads TGTGCCAGCAGTCCCCCCGATTGGAGGTCCCAGCCCCAGCATTTT. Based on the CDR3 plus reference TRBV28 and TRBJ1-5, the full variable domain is DVKVTQSSRYLVKRTGEKVFLECVQDMDHENMFWYRQDPGLGLRLIYFSYDVKMKEKGDIPEGYSVSREKKERFSLILESASTNQTSMYLCASSPPDWRSQPQHFGDGTRLSIL.

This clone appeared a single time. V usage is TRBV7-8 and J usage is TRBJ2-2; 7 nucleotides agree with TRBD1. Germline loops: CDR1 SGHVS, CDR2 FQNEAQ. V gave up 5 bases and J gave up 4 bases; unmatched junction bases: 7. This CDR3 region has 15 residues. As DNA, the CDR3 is TGTGCCAGCAGCCGATGGACAGGCCCCACCGGGGAGCTGTTTTTT. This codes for CASSRWTGPTGELFF.

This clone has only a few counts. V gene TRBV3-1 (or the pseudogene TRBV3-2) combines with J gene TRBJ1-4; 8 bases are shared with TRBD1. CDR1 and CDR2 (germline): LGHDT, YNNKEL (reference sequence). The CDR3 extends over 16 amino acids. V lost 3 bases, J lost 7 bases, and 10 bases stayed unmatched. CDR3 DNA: TGTGCCAGCAGCCAGAGACAGGGGTCGGGACGTGAAAAACTGTTTTTT. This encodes CASSQRQGSGREKLFF.

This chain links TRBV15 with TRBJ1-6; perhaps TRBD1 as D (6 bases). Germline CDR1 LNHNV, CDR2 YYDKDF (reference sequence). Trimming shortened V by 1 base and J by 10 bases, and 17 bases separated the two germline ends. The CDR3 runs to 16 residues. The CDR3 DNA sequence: TGTGCCACCAGCAGAGGCACTGCGGGGGGCGGATCACCCCTCCACTTT. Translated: CATSRGTAGGGSPLHF.

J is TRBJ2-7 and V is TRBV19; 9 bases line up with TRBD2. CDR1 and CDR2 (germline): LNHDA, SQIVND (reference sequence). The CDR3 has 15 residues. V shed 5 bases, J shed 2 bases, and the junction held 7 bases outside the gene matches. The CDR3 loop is CASSRGLASTYEQYF. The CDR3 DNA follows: TGTGCCAGTAGTCGCGGACTAGCGAGCACCTACGAGCAGTACTTC. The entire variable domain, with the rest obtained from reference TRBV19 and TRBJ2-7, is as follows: DGGITQSPKYLFRKEGQNVTLSCEQNLNHDAMYWYRQDPGQGLRLIYYSQIVNDFQKGDIAEGYSVSREKKESFPLTVTSAQKNPTAFYLCASSRGLASTYEQYFGPGTRLTVT.

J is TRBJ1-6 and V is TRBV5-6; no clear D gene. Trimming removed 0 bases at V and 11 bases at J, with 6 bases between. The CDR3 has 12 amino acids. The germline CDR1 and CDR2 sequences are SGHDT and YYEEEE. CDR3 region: CASSLVGAPLHF. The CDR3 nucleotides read TGTGCCAGCAGCTTGGTGGGCGCACCCCTCCACTTT.

CDR3 sequence (DNA): TGTGCCACCGGACTAGCGGGAGGTAAAGAGACCCAGTACTTC. Translated: CATGLAGGKETQYF. The chain recombines TRBV28 with TRBJ2-5; 14 nucleotides line up with TRBD2. The CDR3 has 14 amino acids. Germline values: CDR1 MDHEN, CDR2 SYDVKM. V was pared by 10 bases and J by 3 bases, with 4 bases of the junction left unmatched.

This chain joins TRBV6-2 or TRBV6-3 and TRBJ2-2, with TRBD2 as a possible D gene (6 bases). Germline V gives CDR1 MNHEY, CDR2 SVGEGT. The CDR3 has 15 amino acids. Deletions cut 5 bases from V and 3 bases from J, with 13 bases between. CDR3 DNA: TGTGCCAGCAGTCAAGTAGCGGCGGACACCGGGGAGCTGTTTTTT. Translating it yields CASSQVAADTGELFF.

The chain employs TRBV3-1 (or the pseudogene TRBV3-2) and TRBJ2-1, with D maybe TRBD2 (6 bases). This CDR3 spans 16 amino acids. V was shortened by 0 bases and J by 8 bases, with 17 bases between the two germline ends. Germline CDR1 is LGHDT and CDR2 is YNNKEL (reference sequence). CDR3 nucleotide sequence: TGTGCCAGCAGCCAAGAGGACGGGGGAGTGTCTGATGAGCAGTTCTTC. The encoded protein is CASSQEDGGVSDEQFF.

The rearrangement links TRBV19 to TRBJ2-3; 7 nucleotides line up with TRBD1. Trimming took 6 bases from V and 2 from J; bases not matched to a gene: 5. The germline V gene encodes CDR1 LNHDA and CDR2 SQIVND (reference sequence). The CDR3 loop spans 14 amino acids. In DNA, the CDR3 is TGTGCCAGTAGCTACAGGGGTGACACAGATACGCAGTATTTT. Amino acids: CASSYRGDTDTQYF.

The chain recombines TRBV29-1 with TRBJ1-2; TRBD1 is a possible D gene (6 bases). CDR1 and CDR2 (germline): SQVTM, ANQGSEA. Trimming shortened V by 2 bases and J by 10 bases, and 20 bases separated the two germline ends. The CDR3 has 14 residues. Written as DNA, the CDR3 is TGCAGCGTTGAAAGGGGGGGTCAGCCTCAGATCTACACCTTC. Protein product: CSVERGGQPQIYTF.

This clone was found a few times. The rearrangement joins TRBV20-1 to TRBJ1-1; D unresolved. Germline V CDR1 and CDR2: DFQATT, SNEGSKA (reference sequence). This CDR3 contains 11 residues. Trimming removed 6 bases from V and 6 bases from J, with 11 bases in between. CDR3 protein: CSAREVPEAFF. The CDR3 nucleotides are TGCAGTGCCCGAGAGGTCCCTGAAGCTTTCTTT.

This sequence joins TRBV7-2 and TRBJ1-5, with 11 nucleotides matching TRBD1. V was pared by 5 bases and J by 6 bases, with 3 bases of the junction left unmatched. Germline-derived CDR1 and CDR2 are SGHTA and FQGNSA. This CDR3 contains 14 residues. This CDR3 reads CASSRTGGVQPQHF. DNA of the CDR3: TGTGCCAGCAGCCGGACAGGGGGCGTTCAGCCCCAGCATTTT.

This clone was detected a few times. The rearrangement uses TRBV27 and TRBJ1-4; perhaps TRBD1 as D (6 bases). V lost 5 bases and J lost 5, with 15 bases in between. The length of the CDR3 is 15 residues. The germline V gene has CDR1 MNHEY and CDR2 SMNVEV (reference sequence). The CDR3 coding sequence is TGTGCCAGCAGTCCAATTGGGGGCCCGAATGAAAAACTGTTTTTT. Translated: CASSPIGGPNEKLFF. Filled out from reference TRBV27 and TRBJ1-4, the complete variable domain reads EAQVTQNPRYLITVTGKKLTVTCSQNMNHEYMSWYRQDPGLGLRQIYYSMNVEVTDKGDVPEGYKVSRKEKRNFPLILESPSPNQTSLYFCASSPIGGPNEKLFFGSGTQLSVL.

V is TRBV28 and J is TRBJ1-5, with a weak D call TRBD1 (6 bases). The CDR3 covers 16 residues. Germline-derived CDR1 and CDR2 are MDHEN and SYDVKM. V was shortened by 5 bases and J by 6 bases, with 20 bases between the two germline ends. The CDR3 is CASSVYRAPVSQPQHF. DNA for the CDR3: TGTGCCAGCAGTGTCTACAGGGCCCCGGTAAGTCAGCCCCAGCATTTT.

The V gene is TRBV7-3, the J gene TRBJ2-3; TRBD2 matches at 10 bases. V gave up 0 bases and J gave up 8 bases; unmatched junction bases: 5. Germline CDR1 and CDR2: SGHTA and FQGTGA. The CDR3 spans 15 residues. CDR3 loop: CASSLTSSGSGTQYF. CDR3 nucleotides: TGTGCCAGCAGCTTAACGTCTAGCGGGAGTGGTACGCAGTATTTT.

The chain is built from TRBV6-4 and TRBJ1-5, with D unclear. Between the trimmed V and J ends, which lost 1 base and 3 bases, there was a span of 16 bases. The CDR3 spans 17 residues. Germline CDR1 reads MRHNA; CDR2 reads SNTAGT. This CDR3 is CASSDFPRWAPNQPQHF. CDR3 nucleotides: TGTGCCAGCAGTGACTTTCCTCGCTGGGCGCCCAATCAGCCCCAGCATTTT.

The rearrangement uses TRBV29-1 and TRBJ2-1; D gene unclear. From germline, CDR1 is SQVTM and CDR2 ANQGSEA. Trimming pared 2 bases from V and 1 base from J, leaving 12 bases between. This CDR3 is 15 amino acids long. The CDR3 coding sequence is TGCAGCGTTGAAAACGCTAGACGGTCCTACAATGAGCAGTTCTTC. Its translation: CSVENARRSYNEQFF.

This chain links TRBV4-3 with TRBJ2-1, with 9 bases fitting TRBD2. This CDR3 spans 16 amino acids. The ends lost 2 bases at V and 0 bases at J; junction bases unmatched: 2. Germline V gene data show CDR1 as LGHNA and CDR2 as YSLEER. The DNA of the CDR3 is TGCGCCAGCAGCCAACTACTAGCGGGCTCCTACAATGAGCAGTTCTTC. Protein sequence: CASSQLLAGSYNEQFF.